One sample yielded the 27 T cell receptor beta chains listed below, sequenced in a study of memory CD4+ T cells and cytomegalovirus serostatus. TCRdb's copy holds only in-frame clones and misses some; the assay was immunoSEQ multiplex PCR. The sample yields roughly 84,000 clones, roughly 80% seen once. Single viable CD3+CD4+CD8-CD45RO+ cells were sorted as the memory CD4+ T cells. Sample: memory CD4+ T cells from blood. The receptors stem from an adult in good health and CMV-seronegative.

The CDR3 DNA is TGTGCCTGGAACAGGGCTTCGAACACCGGGGAGCTGTTTTTT. Protein sequence: CAWNRASNTGELFF. The rearrangement uses TRBV30 and TRBJ2-2, with D possibly being TRBD1 (6 bases). The CDR3 sequence is 14 residues long. Trimming removed 4 bases from V and 0 bases from J, with 9 bases in between. Germline lookup yields CDR1 GTSNPN and CDR2 SVGIG (reference sequence).

The gene calls are TRBV19 and TRBJ2-2; D is ambiguous. The CDR3 covers 14 residues. From germline, CDR1 is LNHDA and CDR2 SQIVND (reference sequence). The V end lost 5 bases, the J end lost 3 bases, and 10 bases lay between the germline ends. For the CDR3, the DNA is TGTGCCAGTAGTCGAACCGTGGACACCGGGGAGCTGTTTTTT. This translates into CASSRTVDTGELFF.

The genes are TRBV7-2 and TRBJ1-2; 9 bases are shared with TRBD1. The V gene end was trimmed by 5 bases and the J gene end by 3 bases; junction bases not matched to a gene: 7. This CDR3 is built from 15 residues. Germline values: CDR1 SGHTA, CDR2 FQGNSA. The CDR3 region is CASSPWTGDYYGYTF. CDR3 DNA sequence: TGTGCCAGCAGCCCCTGGACAGGGGATTACTATGGCTACACCTTC.

This sequence joins TRBV9 and TRBJ1-1; perhaps TRBD1 as D (6 bases). Germline V gene data show CDR1 as SGDLS and CDR2 as YYNGEE. The germline V and J ends were trimmed by 4 bases and 5 bases, with 18 bases remaining between them. CDR3 length equals 15 residues. CDR3 in amino acids: CASSTTRQELTEAFF. CDR3 coding DNA: TGTGCCAGCAGCACTACCCGACAGGAGCTGACTGAAGCTTTCTTT.

About this clone: The junction shows a germline mismatch at one end, possibly a read error. This chain uses TRBV11-2 with TRBJ1-2, with TRBD1 matching 8 bases. Germline V CDR1 and CDR2: SGHAT, FQNNGV. The CDR3 spans 13 residues. CDR3 sequence reads: CASSLDGQGGYTF. The CDR3 DNA is TGTGCCAGCAGCCTAGACGGACAGGGAGGCTACACCTTC.

J is TRBJ2-5 and V is TRBV5-1; D unclear. Germline V gene data show CDR1 as SGHRS and CDR2 as YFSETQ. The CDR3 has 17 residues. With 0 bases removed from V and 2 bases from J, the gap between germline ends came to 17 bases. CDR3 residues: CASSLAFLVGLQETQYF. CDR3 in DNA: TGCGCCAGCAGCTTGGCCTTCTTGGTCGGGCTTCAAGAGACCCAGTACTTC.

The chain employs TRBV28 and TRBJ1-1; D possibly corresponds to TRBD1 (6 bases). Trimming left V 6 bases short and J 1 base short, with 21 bases between. Germline CDR1 reads MDHEN; CDR2 reads SYDVKM. The CDR3 has 17 residues. CDR3: CASREPGHPTRNTEAFF. The CDR3 nucleotides read TGTGCCAGCAGGGAGCCGGGACATCCAACGAGGAACACTGAAGCTTTCTTT.

The V call is TRBV6-6, the J call TRBJ1-3; D is uncertain. Germline loops: CDR1 MNHNY, CDR2 SVGAGI (reference sequence). V was shortened by 5 bases and J by 5 bases, with 10 bases between the two germline ends. This CDR3 contains 13 residues. The CDR3 loop reads CASSLSERNTIYF. The CDR3 DNA sequence: TGTGCCAGCAGTCTTAGCGAGCGAAACACCATATATTTT.

V is TRBV2 and J is TRBJ1-1, with no clear D. Germline V gives CDR1 SNHLY, CDR2 FYNNEI. The V end was cut by 4 bases, the J end by 1 base, with 10 bases between. The CDR3 extends over 14 amino acids. CDR3 nucleotides: TGTGCCAGCAGTGCGGGCAACTGGAACACTGAAGCTTTCTTT. Translation gives CASSAGNWNTEAFF.

This clone came up a few times. The V gene is TRBV10-3, the J gene TRBJ1-1; no clear D gene. The CDR3 runs 12 residues. Trimming shortened V by 10 bases and J by 1 base, and 10 bases separated the two germline ends. Germline CDR1 and CDR2: ENHRY and SYGVKD. CDR3: CATGPKNTEAFF. The CDR3 coding sequence is TGTGCCACCGGACCGAAGAACACTGAAGCTTTCTTT.

The J gene is TRBJ2-3, the V gene TRBV7-2, with D unclear. This CDR3 has 14 residues. Germline V gene sequence: CDR1 SGHTA, CDR2 FQGNSA. Trimming removed 2 bases from V and 2 bases from J, with 8 bases in between. The CDR3 nucleotides read TGTGCCAGCAGCTTATATAGAGCCACAGATACGCAGTATTTT. This translates into CASSLYRATDTQYF.

V gene TRBV5-6 combines with J gene TRBJ1-1, with a weak D call TRBD1 (5 bases). Germline V gene data show CDR1 as SGHDT and CDR2 as YYEEEE. V gave up 4 bases and J gave up 7 bases, with 17 bases separating them. The CDR3 covers 14 residues. Here the CDR3 DNA reads TGTGCCAGCAGCCGAGTGGGGCGGGTTGGTGAAGCTTTCTTT. The encoded protein is CASSRVGRVGEAFF.

The chain links TRBV7-2 to TRBJ1-2, with D uncertain. Trimming removed 4 bases at V and 7 bases at J, with 13 bases between. Germline-derived CDR1 and CDR2 are SGHTA and FQGNSA. The CDR3 length is 13 residues. The CDR3 here is CASSSPILGGYTF. As DNA, the CDR3 is TGTGCCAGCAGCTCGCCGATCCTCGGTGGCTACACCTTC.

The chain is built from TRBV18 and TRBJ1-5, with 7 bases identical to TRBD1. Germline V gives CDR1 KGHSH, CDR2 LQKENI. There are 17 residues in the CDR3. The V segment lost 0 bases and the J segment 1 base; nucleotides outside the gene matches: 6. CDR3 sequence (DNA): TGTGCCAGCTCACCACCGGGACAGAGAAAGAGCAATCAGCCCCAGCATTTT. It translates to CASSPPGQRKSNQPQHF. The entire variable domain, with the rest obtained from reference TRBV18 and TRBJ1-5, is as follows: NAGVMQNPRHLVRRRGQEARLRCSPMKGHSHVYWYRQLPEEGLKFMVYLQKENIIDESGMPKERFSAEFPKEGPSILRIQQVVRGDSAAYFCASSPPGQRKSNQPQHFGDGTRLSIL.

The chain carries TRBV6-5 and TRBJ1-1; 9 bases align to TRBD1. The J segment lost 10 bases and the V segment lost 2 bases, leaving 8 bases of the junction unmatched. This CDR3 region has 14 residues. Germline V gene data show CDR1 as MNHEY and CDR2 as SVGAGI. This CDR3 is CASSYPGTGSTAFF. In DNA, the CDR3 is TGTGCCAGCAGTTACCCCGGGACAGGGAGTACAGCTTTCTTT.

CDR3 residues: CASSISRNSGANVLTF. CDR3 sequence (DNA): TGTGCCAGTAGTATCAGCCGCAACTCTGGGGCCAACGTCCTGACTTTC. This chain links TRBV19 with TRBJ2-6; no clear D gene. Germline assignment: CDR1 LNHDA and CDR2 SQIVND (reference sequence). This CDR3 contains 16 residues. Trimming stripped 3 bases from V and 0 bases from J, with 9 bases between.

The chain joins TRBV19 to TRBJ1-1; D remains ambiguous. V was pared by 7 bases and J by 10 bases, with 19 bases between. This CDR3 region has 13 residues. Germline V gene lookup returns CDR1 LNHDA and CDR2 SQIVND (reference sequence). The CDR3 DNA reads as TGTGCCAGTACCGAGGCTTACGAACGGGGAGCTTTCTTT. Translation: CASTEAYERGAFF.

CDR3 amino acids: CAWGVIAGETQYF. In nucleotides, the CDR3 is TGTGCCTGGGGAGTGATCGCCGGAGAGACCCAGTACTTC. V usage is TRBV30 and J usage is TRBJ2-5; D uncertain. The CDR3 runs 13 residues. The ends were cut back, 5 bases at V and 4 bases at J, with 14 bases in the middle. The germline V gene encodes CDR1 GTSNPN and CDR2 SVGIG (reference sequence).

V gene TRBV18 combines with J gene TRBJ2-2; 7 bases fit TRBD1. The CDR3 runs to 16 residues. CDR1 KGHSH and CDR2 LQKENI come from the germline V gene. V dropped 4 bases and J dropped 2; count of bases not matched to a gene: 7. CDR3 region: CASSQKTGINTGELFF. CDR3 DNA: TGTGCCAGCTCACAAAAGACAGGGATAAACACCGGGGAGCTGTTTTTT.

V usage is TRBV10-3 and J usage is TRBJ1-2; D ambiguous. V was pared by 2 bases and J by 7 bases, with 11 bases between. Germline V lookup: CDR1 ENHRY, CDR2 SYGVKD. CDR3 length: 13 residues. CDR3 DNA: TGTGCCATCAGTGAGCTGCAGGTAGCTGGCTACACCTTC. Protein sequence: CAISELQVAGYTF.

V is TRBV5-6 and J is TRBJ1-4; TRBD1 matches at 11 bases. The CDR3 is made up of 15 amino acids. The trim removed 0 bases at V and 7 bases at J, leaving 2 bases unmatched. Germline lookup yields CDR1 SGHDT and CDR2 YYEEEE. In DNA, the CDR3 is TGTGCCAGCAGCTTGGGGACAGGGGGCGGTGAAAAACTGTTTTTT. It specifies CASSLGTGGGEKLFF.

This chain joins TRBV11-3 and TRBJ2-7; D might be TRBD1 (6 bases). The germline CDR1 and CDR2 sequences are SGHNT and YENEEA. V lost 3 bases and J lost 0, with 9 bases in between. The CDR3 totals 14 residues. CDR3 sequence: CASSLGHSSYEQYF. CDR3 nucleotides: TGTGCCAGCAGCTTGGGACACAGCTCCTACGAGCAGTACTTC.

The chain employs TRBV7-3 and TRBJ2-2; D uncertain. The CDR3 is 14 amino acids. Trimming cost V 4 bases and J 1 base, with 7 bases left between them. Germline V gene lookup returns CDR1 SGHTA and CDR2 FQGTGA. CDR3 bases: TGTGCCAGCAGCTACAGTTTGAACACCGGGGAGCTGTTTTTT. Translated: CASSYSLNTGELFF.

The chain combines TRBV6-1 with TRBJ2-5, with TRBD1 identical over 8 bases. Germline assignment: CDR1 MNHNS and CDR2 SASEGT. With 6 bases clipped from V and 4 bases from J, the junction kept 7 bases outside the gene matches. The CDR3 spans 14 residues. The DNA for the CDR3 is TGTGCCAGCAGCCAAGGACAGGGTAGAGAGACCCAGTACTTC. It is translated as CASSQGQGRETQYF.

The chain joins TRBV5-1 to TRBJ1-2; 9 nucleotides match TRBD1. Germline-derived CDR1 and CDR2 are SGHRS and YFSETQ. The V and J ends lost 4 bases and 0 bases, in that order; junction bases with no gene match: 7. The CDR3 is 16 residues long. CDR3 protein: CASSEDRGLANYGYTF. The DNA of the CDR3 is TGCGCCAGCAGCGAGGACAGGGGATTAGCTAACTATGGCTACACCTTC.

V is TRBV6-1 and J is TRBJ1-2; D gene ambiguous. V lost 5 bases, J lost 7 bases, and 17 bases lay in between. The germline V gene encodes CDR1 MNHNS and CDR2 SASEGT. The CDR3 consists of 14 residues. The CDR3 loop is CASSPPGDRGGYTF. The DNA of the CDR3 is TGTGCCAGCAGTCCCCCCGGAGACCGGGGTGGCTACACCTTC.

This rearrangement joins TRBV5-3 to TRBJ1-4, with 7 bases fitting TRBD1. TRBV5-3 is recorded as an ORF, its role being uncertain. This CDR3 region has 14 residues. With 3 bases clipped from V and 8 bases from J, the junction kept 7 bases outside the gene matches. In DNA form, the CDR3 reads TGTGCCAGAAGCTCGGGACAGTCGGCCGAAAAACTGTTTTTT. Encoded protein: CARSSGQSAEKLFF.